Listed here is a single T cell receptor beta chain. Its specificity is unknown. The same CDR3 can be traced to other DNA sequences in this sample. Clones were sequenced by immunoSEQ multiplex PCR, and TCRdb holds only the in-frame ones, with some missing. The sample has roughly 190,000 clones, approximately 90% seen once; the top ten hold roughly 0.99%. These data come from a study of T cell responses to AZD1222 COVID-19 vaccine. General study findings and limits: Just five or six AZD1222 recipients were seropositive at baseline. Donors were largely white British and mainly female; clonal diversity was possibly underestimated. The CD4 TCRs associated with vaccination extended across spike and predominated at 160-218 and 743-854.

The trim removed 5 bases at V and 2 bases at J, leaving 6 bases unmatched. Germline lookup yields CDR1 MNHEY and CDR2 SVGEGT. This CDR3 has 15 amino acids. The source material was peripheral blood, sampled on day 0 of AZD1222 vaccination. V is TRBV6-2 or TRBV6-3 and J is TRBJ2-7; TRBD1 matches at 10 bases. This clonotype was obtained from an adult in good health. For the CDR3, the DNA is TGTGCCAGCAGTGGGCCGGGACAGGGGCCCTACGAGCAGTACTTC. Protein sequence: CASSGPGQGPYEQYF.